The T cell receptor (beta chain) under discussion was sequenced for a study of T cells in Graves' hyperthyroidism and ophthalmopathy. Study background: Peripheral blood draws took place at initial diagnosis, ahead of any treatment. Points from the study as a whole: The majority of expanded thyroid clonotypes above 0.001 also appeared in blood.

Authors of the study amplified TCR beta CDR3 regions from RNA transcripts. An initial round of RT-PCR targeting the TCR CDR3 relied on the HTBI primer set. TCRdb re-derived calls from the multiplex PCR reads in MiXCR, one entry per CDR3 protein. Here the sample spans about 640,000 distinct CDR3 sequences, 14% being singletons. Uncontrolled infection, other autoimmune disease, pregnancy or lactation barred patients from enrollment. Trimming left V 2 bases short and J 3 bases short, with 16 bases between. The CDR3 length is 16 residues. CDR1 is MGHRA and CDR2 is YSYEKL in the germline V gene. This clonotype occurred many times. Its antigen remains unknown.

The gene calls are TRBV4-1 and TRBJ1-1; no reliable D call. Sequences were obtained from blood. This sequence originates from a woman aged 45 to 65 with Graves' ophthalmopathy. The CDR3 nucleotides are TGCGCCAGCAGCCAACAGGAAAATCCCGGAGACACTGAAGCTTTCTTT. It yields the protein CASSQQENPGDTEAFF.